The 3 T cell receptor beta chains below all came from one sample that was sequenced in a study of CD8+ T cells in alopecia areata. As the sequencing template, cDNA was produced by extracting RNA and reverse transcribing it. Here immunoSEQ multiplex PCR was the method, and the copy in TCRdb shows in-frame clones only, minus some. Of about 140,000 clones listed, roughly 50% are singletons. The material sequenced was CD4+ T cells sorted from blood, taken at week 0. These receptors were collected from a human donor with alopecia areata.

This clone came up many times. J is TRBJ2-1 and V is TRBV7-8; a weak D match, TRBD1 (5 bases). The germline V gene has CDR1 SGHVS and CDR2 FQNEAQ. The CDR3 is made up of 14 amino acids. V dropped 4 bases and J dropped 9 bases, with 16 bases sitting between them. The CDR3 loop reads CASSYNFQGTEQFF. In DNA, the CDR3 is TGTGCCAGCAGCTATAACTTCCAGGGAACTGAGCAGTTCTTC.

The chain links TRBV7-2 to TRBJ2-1, with D perhaps TRBD1 or TRBD2 (5 bases each). With 2 bases removed from V and 3 bases from J, the gap between germline ends came to 11 bases. The CDR3 sequence is 15 residues long. Per germline, CDR1 SGHTA and CDR2 FQGNSA. The CDR3 loop is CASSLTGPIYNEQFF. CDR3 nucleotide sequence: TGTGCCAGCAGCTTAACGGGACCAATCTACAATGAGCAGTTCTTC.

CDR3 protein: CASSEARGGELFF. Here the CDR3 DNA reads TGTGCCAGCAGTGAAGCGCGGGGCGGGGAGCTGTTTTTT. The chain uses TRBV2 and TRBJ2-2; a possible D gene is TRBD2 (6 bases). This CDR3 comprises 13 residues. The V end lost 0 bases, the J end lost 7 bases, and 6 bases lay between the germline ends. CDR1 and CDR2 from the germline V gene are SNHLY and FYNNEI.